What follows are 2 T cell receptor beta chains derived from one specimen sequenced in a study of blood T cell repertoires in COVID-19. Some clones are missing from TCRdb's copy, which holds only in-frame ones; the method was immunoSEQ multiplex PCR. The sample carries some 350,000 clones, roughly 90% recorded once. Specimen: peripheral blood. These receptor sequences come from a woman under 40 with COVID-19, enrolled during active disease.

The DNA of the CDR3 is TGTGCCAGCAGCGGGGAACCGGGTCGGGGGAATGAGCAGTTCTTC. Translation: CASSGEPGRGNEQFF. V usage is TRBV11-3 and J usage is TRBJ2-1; the D gene is possibly TRBD2 (6 bases). This CDR3 is built from 15 residues. Trimming stripped 5 bases from V and 7 bases from J, with 18 bases between. The germline V gene has CDR1 SGHNT and CDR2 YENEEA.

This rearrangement joins TRBV6-2 or TRBV6-3 to TRBJ2-3, with TRBD1 matching 10 bases. Trimming took 5 bases from V and 4 from J; bases not matched to a gene: 12. Germline loops: CDR1 MNHEY, CDR2 SVGEGT. This CDR3 contains 17 residues. The CDR3 nucleotides read TGTGCCAGCAGTCCCGGGGCATGGACAGGGGGGGCAGATACGCAGTATTTT. It specifies CASSPGAWTGGADTQYF.